The 10 T cell receptor beta chains presented below share a single source sample, sequenced in a study of cytomegalovirus exposure and HLA in healthy donors. The PCR ran on 60 Vbeta and 13 Jbeta primers. The repertoire was sequenced with immunoSEQ multiplex PCR; TCRdb's copy has only in-frame clones and lacks some. This repertoire shows approximately 170,000 clones, 70% to 80% found once; its top ten account for 1.5% to 1.9%. Material: PBMCs. The receptors come from a man aged 35-49 years in good health and CMV-seronegative.

This chain links TRBV5-8 with TRBJ1-2, with 7 bases lining up with TRBD1. V lost 2 bases to trimming and J lost 4 bases; unmatched junction nucleotides: 14. CDR3 length: 17 residues. Germline CDR1 reads SGHTS; CDR2 reads YDEGEE. The CDR3 bases are TGTGCCAGCAGCTTCCGGAGTGAGCGACAGGGCGTCTATGGCTACACCTTC. Translating gives CASSFRSERQGVYGYTF.

The CDR3 region has the DNA TGCGCCAGCAGCGGAGACAGCGGGAGCGATGAGCAGTTCTTC. The encoded protein is CASSGDSGSDEQFF. The chain recombines TRBV5-1 with TRBJ2-1; TRBD2 aligns across 8 bases. Germline V gene data show CDR1 as SGHRS and CDR2 as YFSETQ. The length of the CDR3 is 14 residues. The V segment lost 4 bases and the J segment 8 bases; nucleotides outside the gene matches: 8.

V usage is TRBV11-3 and J usage is TRBJ1-2, with D unresolved. The germline V and J ends were trimmed by 5 bases and 8 bases, with 9 bases remaining between them. Germline CDR1 SGHNT, CDR2 YENEEA. CDR3 length: 11 amino acids. CDR3: CASSAKSGYTF. The DNA for the CDR3 is TGTGCCAGCAGCGCTAAGTCCGGCTACACCTTC.

This clone was seen more than once but under ten times. The chain uses TRBV6-4 and TRBJ2-1, with D possibly called TRBD1 or TRBD2 (10 bases each). The germline V and J ends were trimmed by 2 bases and 6 bases, with 23 bases remaining between them. Per germline, CDR1 MRHNA and CDR2 SNTAGT. The CDR3 runs to 18 residues. The CDR3 loop reads CASSDGTGELAGSNEQFF. CDR3 in DNA: TGTGCCAGCAGTGACGGGACAGGGGAACTAGCGGGATCCAATGAGCAGTTCTTC.

This clone was picked up a small number of times. V and J are TRBV5-6 and TRBJ2-4; D unresolved. Germline assignment: CDR1 SGHDT and CDR2 YYEEEE. With 4 bases removed from V and 0 bases from J, the gap between germline ends came to 14 bases. CDR3 length: 16 amino acids. This CDR3 is CASSLPGLGAKNIQYF. Written as DNA, the CDR3 is TGTGCCAGCAGCCTACCGGGTCTGGGAGCCAAAAACATTCAGTACTTC.

The chain couples TRBV5-1 to TRBJ2-2; perhaps TRBD2 as D (5 bases). The CDR3 is made up of 14 amino acids. Looked up from germline, CDR1 is SGHRS and CDR2 is YFSETQ. The germline V and J ends were trimmed by 3 bases and 5 bases, with 11 bases remaining between them. CDR3 residues: CASSSKGDTGELFF. The DNA of the CDR3 is TGCGCCAGCAGCTCCAAGGGAGATACCGGGGAGCTGTTTTTT.

The rearrangement uses TRBV27 and TRBJ2-4, with D hard to call. This CDR3 spans 15 amino acids. V gave up 5 bases and J gave up 0 bases, with 11 bases separating them. CDR1 is MNHEY and CDR2 is SMNVEV in the germline V gene (reference sequence). In DNA form, the CDR3 reads TGTGCCAGCAGTCCAGGCAGATTAGCCAAAAACATTCAGTACTTC. It yields the protein CASSPGRLAKNIQYF.

CDR3 protein: CASSQPPGQGLTGELFF. Here the CDR3 DNA reads TGCGCCAGCAGCCAGCCTCCGGGACAGGGTTTGACCGGGGAGCTGTTTTTT. The V gene is TRBV4-1, the J gene TRBJ2-2; 9 bases are a match to TRBD1. V was clipped by 3 bases and J by 5 bases; unmatched bases: 10. The CDR3 is 17 amino acids. Germline V gives CDR1 MGHRA, CDR2 YSYEKL.

V gene TRBV7-2 combines with J gene TRBJ1-3; D perhaps matches TRBD1 (5 bases). Germline CDR1 and CDR2: SGHTA and FQGNSA. The germline V and J ends were trimmed by 5 bases and 0 bases, with 8 bases remaining between them. This CDR3 comprises 14 residues. CDR3 sequence (DNA): TGTGCCAGCAGCACTGACAGCTCTGGAAACACCATATATTTT. It codes for CASSTDSSGNTIYF.

The rearrangement uses TRBV15 and TRBJ1-5; unclear D gene. The CDR3 totals 16 residues. Germline CDR1 LNHNV, CDR2 YYDKDF (reference sequence). The V and J ends lost 0 bases and 0 bases respectively, with 9 bases between them. As DNA, the CDR3 is TGTGCCACCAGCAGAGATACAGCTAATAGCAATCAGCCCCAGCATTTT. It specifies CATSRDTANSNQPQHF.